The 2 T cell receptor beta chains in this list originate from one sample, sequenced in a study of T cells in Graves' hyperthyroidism and ophthalmopathy. What was amplified from RNA transcripts were TCR beta CDR3 regions. In the first-round RT-PCR of the TCR CDR3, the HTBI primer set was used. Each CDR3 protein gets one entry after TCRdb re-called the multiplex PCR reads with MiXCR. The table records 350,000 or so distinct CDR3 sequences, roughly 17% of them present only once. Specimen: blood. The receptors shown here come from a young woman with Graves' hyperthyroidism that later progressed to Graves' ophthalmopathy.

CDR3 region: CASSFLEGNNEQFF. For the CDR3, the DNA is TGTGCCAGCAGCTTTCTGGAGGGAAACAATGAGCAGTTCTTC. The chain recombines TRBV5-6 with TRBJ2-1, with D possibly TRBD2 on 6 matching bases. V shed 2 bases and J shed 5 bases, with 11 bases lying between them. The CDR3 length is 14 residues. The germline CDR1 and CDR2 sequences are SGHDT and YYEEEE. The variable domain in full, completed from reference TRBV5-6 and TRBJ2-1, reads DAGVTQSPTHLIKTRGQQVTLRCSPKSGHDTVSWYQQALGQGPQFIFQYYEEEERQRGNFPDRFSGHQFPNYSSELNVNALLLGDSALYLCASSFLEGNNEQFFGPGTRLTVL.

Ten or more counts support this clonotype. The V and J genes are TRBV7-9 and TRBJ2-5; D is ambiguous. CDR1 and CDR2 from the germline V gene are SEHNR and FQNEAQ (reference sequence). The CDR3 loop spans 13 amino acids. Trimming left V 1 base short and J 3 bases short, with 6 bases between. CDR3 in DNA: TGTGCCAGCAGCTTAGACAGAGAAGAGACCCAGTACTTC. Residues: CASSLDREETQYF.